This TCR beta chain emerged from a study of cytotoxic CD8 clonotypes in ibrutinib-treated CLL. Findings and limits, study-wide: At ibrutinib response, clonality increased, and at progression it declined back toward baseline. In sustained-remission versus progressing patients, sampling times differed. Baseline levels of clonality went above those of age-matched healthy donors and moved with circulating CD8+ T-cell counts.

The CDR3 extends over 11 amino acids. Germline V gene data show CDR1 as DFQATT and CDR2 as SNEGSKA (reference sequence). The ends were cut back, 3 bases at V and 4 bases at J, with 7 bases in the middle. Concerning this clone itself: As yet, its antigen is unknown.

Libraries were prepared by immunoSEQ multiplex PCR; TCRdb keeps only in-frame clonotypes and omits some of them. The table records about 300,000 clones, over 60% of them present only once. Specimen: PBMCs, collected after 36 months of ibrutinib treatment. The source is a human donor with chronic lymphocytic leukemia. The chain recombines TRBV20-1 with TRBJ2-7; D is unclear. The CDR3, as DNA: TGCAGTGCTAGGCGGAGATACGAGCAGTACTTC. Its translation is CSARRRYEQYF.